This section outlines one TCR beta chain sequence together with its context. This entry comes from a study of OX40 agonist ivuxolimab in advanced cancers. Only in-frame clones appear in the TCRdb table, and some are missing; sequencing was by immunoSEQ multiplex PCR. The sample shows 67,000 or so clones, around four fifths of them seen only once. Sample: CD4+ or CD8+ T cells sorted from blood, taken in a trial of the OX40 agonist ivuxolimab. The receptor was isolated from an adult with an advanced solid tumor such as melanoma, head and neck, liver or kidney cancer.

The CDR3 DNA is TGTGCCAGCAGTTCCCGGAACGAGCAGTACTTC. Translating gives CASSSRNEQYF. The genes are TRBV6-6 and TRBJ2-7; no clear D. The ends were cut back, 4 bases at V and 5 bases at J, with 6 bases in the middle. Germline CDR1 and CDR2: MNHNY and SVGAGI (reference sequence). This CDR3 contains 11 residues.